The 20 T cell receptor beta chains below all came from one sample that was sequenced in a study of T-cell reconstitution after alpha-beta-depleted transplantation in children. Using unique molecular identifiers, the investigators prepared the TCRbeta library. TCRdb ran MiXCR on the PCR reads and lists one entry per CDR3 protein. The sample carries about 500,000 distinct CDR3 sequences, about 30% recorded once. The specimen comprised PBMCs from the stem cell graft donor, sampled from the stem cell graft. The receptors come from a human donor who donated a stem cell graft to a child with aplastic anemia.

This clonotype was counted a few times. The chain has TRBV7-8 and TRBJ2-5, with 12 bases that match TRBD2. V was clipped by 2 bases and J by 5 bases; unmatched bases: 3. This CDR3 has 15 residues. Looked up from germline, CDR1 is SGHVS and CDR2 is FQNEAQ. DNA for the CDR3: TGTGCCAGCAGCTTAATCACTAGCGGGAGGGAGACCCAGTACTTC. Protein product: CASSLITSGRETQYF.

This clonotype showed up just a few times. The chain couples TRBV27 to TRBJ2-7, with TRBD2 matching 13 bases. Per germline, CDR1 MNHEY and CDR2 SMNVEV (reference sequence). V was clipped by 6 bases and J by 5 bases; unmatched bases: 10. The CDR3 totals 16 residues. Here the CDR3 reads CASSPRTSGSWDEQYF. As DNA, the CDR3 is TGTGCCAGCAGCCCAAGGACTAGCGGGAGTTGGGACGAGCAGTACTTC.

This clonotype was recorded a few times. This sequence joins TRBV6-5 and TRBJ1-4, with D possibly matching TRBD1 (5 bases). The CDR3 has 16 amino acids. Looked up from germline, CDR1 is MNHEY and CDR2 is SVGAGI. V was shortened by 7 bases and J by 4 bases, with 19 bases between the two germline ends. As DNA, the CDR3 is TGTGCCAGCAAGGCGGGAGCCTCGGGGGTTAATGAAAAACTGTTTTTT. It encodes CASKAGASGVNEKLFF.

The chain links TRBV7-8 to TRBJ2-3; TRBD2 matches 9 bases. Germline V gene sequence: CDR1 SGHVS, CDR2 FQNEAQ. The CDR3 runs to 14 residues. Trimming removed 5 bases from V and 3 bases from J; junction bases left unmatched: 3. In DNA form, the CDR3 reads TGTGCCAGCAGCCAGCTAGCGGGGACAGATACGCAGTATTTT. Translated, it gives CASSQLAGTDTQYF.

This clonotype has just a few counts. CDR3 DNA: TGTGCCACCAGCCGAGGGGCTAACACCGGGGAGCTGTTTTTT. This sequence encodes CATSRGANTGELFF. The chain combines TRBV15 with TRBJ2-2; D may correspond to TRBD1 or TRBD2 (5 bases each). The V gene's germline CDR1 is LNHNV and CDR2 YYDKDF (reference sequence). This CDR3 has 14 amino acids. Trimming stripped 5 bases from V and 2 bases from J, with 9 bases between. Combining the CDR3 with reference TRBV15 and TRBJ2-2 gives the whole variable domain DAMVIQNPRYQVTQFGKPVTLSCSQTLNHNVMYWYQQKSSQAPKLLFHYYDKDFNNEADTPDNFQSRRPNTSFCFLDIRSPGLGDTAMYLCATSRGANTGELFFGEGSRLTVL.

This chain joins TRBV5-6 and TRBJ2-7; 9 bases are a match to TRBD1. This CDR3 region has 15 residues. Germline V CDR1 and CDR2: SGHDT, YYEEEE. After removal of 3 bases from V and 3 bases from J, the junction contained 7 bases not matched to a gene. The CDR3 sequence: CASSWTGDSGYEQYF. As DNA, the CDR3 is TGTGCCAGCAGCTGGACAGGGGACTCCGGCTACGAGCAGTACTTC.

The V call is TRBV5-1, the J call TRBJ1-1; 11 positions agree with TRBD1. Looked up from germline, CDR1 is SGHRS and CDR2 is YFSETQ. V trimming: 3 bases; J trimming: 6 bases; junction bases outside the gene matches: 1. The CDR3 sequence is 13 residues long. In DNA, the CDR3 is TGCGCCAGCAGCTGGGGACAGGGGGCTGAAGCTTTCTTT. Its protein is CASSWGQGAEAFF. Complete variable domain (other parts from reference TRBV5-1 and TRBJ1-1): KAGVTQTPRYLIKTRGQQVTLSCSPISGHRSVSWYQQTPGQGLQFLFEYFSETQRNKGNFPGRFSGRQFSNSRSEMNVSTLELGDSALYLCASSWGQGAEAFFGQGTRLTVV.

In this sample, this clonotype turned up a few times. The V gene is TRBV7-9, the J gene TRBJ2-5; 8 bases map to TRBD1. V gave up 7 bases and J gave up 5 bases; unmatched junction bases: 15. The V gene's germline CDR1 is SEHNR and CDR2 FQNEAQ (reference sequence). The CDR3 has 16 residues. CDR3 protein: CASILGHTGGAETQYF. Here the CDR3 DNA reads TGTGCCAGCATCCTAGGTCACACAGGGGGAGCGGAGACCCAGTACTTC.

This chain connects TRBV10-1 to TRBJ1-6; 10 bases align to TRBD1. Germline CDR1 and CDR2: WNHNN and SYGVQD (reference sequence). The CDR3 sequence is 14 residues long. Unmatched junction bases numbered 5, after V lost 6 bases and J lost 9 bases. The DNA of the CDR3 is TGCGCCAGCAGACCGGACAGGGGGAGTTCACCCCTCCACTTT. It codes for CASRPDRGSSPLHF.

The chain joins TRBV20-1 to TRBJ2-1; D gene unclear. V was cut by 4 bases and J by 6 bases, with 16 bases left in between. This CDR3 spans 14 amino acids. Germline V gene sequence: CDR1 DFQATT, CDR2 SNEGSKA (reference sequence). The CDR3: CSAKPPTILNEQFF. The DNA of the CDR3 is TGCAGTGCTAAGCCCCCCACTATTCTCAATGAGCAGTTCTTC.

The chain combines TRBV18 with TRBJ2-7; 7 nucleotides line up with TRBD1. Germline V gene lookup returns CDR1 KGHSH and CDR2 LQKENI. Trimming took 6 bases from V and 2 from J; bases not matched to a gene: 10. The CDR3 covers 15 residues. CDR3 in DNA: TGTGCCAGCTCTCTTGGCCCCGACAGGGCCTACGAGCAGTACTTC. It specifies CASSLGPDRAYEQYF.

This clonotype was seen only a few times. This chain connects TRBV29-1 to TRBJ2-2; 8 nucleotides align to TRBD1. The V gene end was trimmed by 7 bases and the J gene end by 7 bases; junction bases not matched to a gene: 5. The V gene's germline CDR1 is SQVTM and CDR2 ANQGSEA. This CDR3 has 12 amino acids. The CDR3 coding sequence is TGCAGCGGGCGGGACAGGCTCGGGGAGCTGTTTTTT. Translated: CSGRDRLGELFF.

The rearrangement links TRBV3-1 to TRBJ2-7, with 12 bases that match TRBD2. The CDR3 has 18 residues. In germline, CDR1 is LGHDT, CDR2 YNNKEL (reference sequence). V lost 4 bases to trimming and J lost 1 base; unmatched junction nucleotides: 11. In nucleotides, the CDR3 is TGTGCCAGCAGCCGCGGACTAGCGGGACCCACTATTTCCTACGAGCAGTACTTC. The encoded protein is CASSRGLAGPTISYEQYF.

In DNA form, the CDR3 reads TGCAGTGCTAGAGATCCTAGGGAAGGGGCGTACACCTTC. Residues: CSARDPREGAYTF. The chain links TRBV20-1 to TRBJ1-2, with D perhaps matching TRBD1 (5 bases). Trimming stripped 0 bases from V and 11 bases from J, with 16 bases between. The CDR3 has 13 residues. Germline V gene lookup returns CDR1 DFQATT and CDR2 SNEGSKA (reference sequence).

This clonotype was counted between two and nine times. This sequence joins TRBV21-1 and TRBJ1-5; the D call TRBD1 from the table was never checked on the DNA. TRBV21-1 is classified as a pseudogene. The CDR3 is 15 residues long. The CDR3 loop reads CASSKAGGRNQPQHF. Written as DNA, the CDR3 is TGTGCCAGCAGCAAAGCGGGGGGCCGCAATCAGCCCCAGCATTTT.

The sample holds many counts of this clonotype. The rearrangement links TRBV20-1 to TRBJ1-2, with D unclear. V was trimmed by 6 bases and J by 6 bases, leaving 14 bases between them. The CDR3 length is 12 residues. Germline V gives CDR1 DFQATT, CDR2 SNEGSKA (reference sequence). The CDR3 sequence is CSAKGGVDGYTF. The CDR3 DNA follows: TGCAGTGCCAAGGGAGGAGTAGATGGCTACACCTTC.

The chain joins TRBV5-6 to TRBJ2-1, with 9 bases that match TRBD2. This CDR3 spans 18 amino acids. In germline, CDR1 is SGHDT, CDR2 YYEEEE. J was trimmed by 0 bases and V by 0 bases; bases with no gene match: 7. The CDR3 is CASSLAPLAGSSYNEQFF. The CDR3 bases are TGTGCCAGCAGCTTGGCCCCACTAGCGGGTAGCTCCTACAATGAGCAGTTCTTC.

This chain links TRBV5-6 with TRBJ1-2; TRBD1 matches 12 bases. This CDR3 region has 14 residues. V shed 5 bases, J shed 4 bases, and the junction held 3 bases outside the gene matches. CDR1 SGHDT and CDR2 YYEEEE come from the germline V gene. The CDR3, as DNA: TGTGCCAGCAGAGGGACAGGGGGCTCCTATGGCTACACCTTC. This gives the protein CASRGTGGSYGYTF.

The chain employs TRBV15 and TRBJ1-5; D gene ambiguous. The V and J ends lost 6 bases and 6 bases respectively, with 15 bases between them. Germline V gives CDR1 LNHNV, CDR2 YYDKDF (reference sequence). The CDR3 is 14 amino acids. DNA for the CDR3: TGTGCCACCAGAGCTGGAGGGAATTCTCAGCCCCAGCATTTT. It codes for CATRAGGNSQPQHF.

This sequence joins TRBV29-1 and TRBJ2-5; D is possibly TRBD2 (6 bases). V dropped 5 bases and J dropped 7 bases, with 17 bases sitting between them. This CDR3 spans 13 amino acids. From germline, CDR1 is SQVTM and CDR2 ANQGSEA. CDR3 protein: CSVRSRPGVTQYF. CDR3 nucleotide sequence: TGCAGCGTTCGATCTCGGCCGGGAGTGACCCAGTACTTC. Supplemented by reference TRBV29-1 and TRBJ2-5, the full variable domain reads SAVISQKPSRDICQRGTSLTIQCQVDSQVTMMFWYRQQPGQSLTLIATANQGSEATYESGFVIDKFPISRPNLTFSTLTVSNMSPEDSSIYLCSVRSRPGVTQYFGPGTRLLVL.